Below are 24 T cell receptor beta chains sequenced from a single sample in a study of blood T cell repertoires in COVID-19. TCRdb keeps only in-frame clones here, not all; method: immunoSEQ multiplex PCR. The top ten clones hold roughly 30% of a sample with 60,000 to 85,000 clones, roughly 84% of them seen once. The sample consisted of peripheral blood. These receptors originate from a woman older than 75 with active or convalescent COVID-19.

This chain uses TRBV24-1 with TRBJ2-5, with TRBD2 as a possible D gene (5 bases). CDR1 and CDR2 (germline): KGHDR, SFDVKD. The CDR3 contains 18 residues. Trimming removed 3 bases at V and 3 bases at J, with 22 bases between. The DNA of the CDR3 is TGTGCCACCAGTGATCCCCTCGGTGAAGGGAGTAATGAAGAGACCCAGTACTTC. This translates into CATSDPLGEGSNEETQYF.

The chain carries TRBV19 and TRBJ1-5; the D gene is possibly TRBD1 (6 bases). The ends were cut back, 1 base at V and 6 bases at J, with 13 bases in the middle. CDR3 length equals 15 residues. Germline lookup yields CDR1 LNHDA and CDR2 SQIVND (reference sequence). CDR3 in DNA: TGTGCCAGTAGTATAGGCACAGGGTACGGTCAGCCCCAGCATTTT. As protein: CASSIGTGYGQPQHF.

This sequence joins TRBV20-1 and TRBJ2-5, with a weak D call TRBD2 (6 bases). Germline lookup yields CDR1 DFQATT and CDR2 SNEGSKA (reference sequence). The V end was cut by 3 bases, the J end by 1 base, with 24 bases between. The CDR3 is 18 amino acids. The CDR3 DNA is TGCAGTGCTAGTACATCGTCACAAAGACTAGTCGGCCAAGAGACCCAGTACTTC. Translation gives CSASTSSQRLVGQETQYF.

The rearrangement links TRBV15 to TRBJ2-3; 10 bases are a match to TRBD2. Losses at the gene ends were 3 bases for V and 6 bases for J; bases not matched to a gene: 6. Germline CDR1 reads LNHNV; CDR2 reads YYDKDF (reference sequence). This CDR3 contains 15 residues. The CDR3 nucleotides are TGTGCCACCAGCAGGAGACTAGCGGGCGGGGATACGCAGTATTTT. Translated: CATSRRLAGGDTQYF.

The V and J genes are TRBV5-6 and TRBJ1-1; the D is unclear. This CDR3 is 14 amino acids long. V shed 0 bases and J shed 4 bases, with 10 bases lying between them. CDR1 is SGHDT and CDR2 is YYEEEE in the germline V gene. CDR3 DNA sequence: TGTGCCAGCAGCTTGGTTCGGGGAGGCACTGAAGCTTTCTTT. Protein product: CASSLVRGGTEAFF.

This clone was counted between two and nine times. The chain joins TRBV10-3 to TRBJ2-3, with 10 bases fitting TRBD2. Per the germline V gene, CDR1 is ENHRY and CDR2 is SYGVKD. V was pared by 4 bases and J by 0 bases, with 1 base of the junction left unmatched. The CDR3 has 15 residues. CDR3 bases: TGTGCCATCAGTGGGGGACTAGCGAGCACAGATACGCAGTATTTT. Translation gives CAISGGLASTDTQYF.

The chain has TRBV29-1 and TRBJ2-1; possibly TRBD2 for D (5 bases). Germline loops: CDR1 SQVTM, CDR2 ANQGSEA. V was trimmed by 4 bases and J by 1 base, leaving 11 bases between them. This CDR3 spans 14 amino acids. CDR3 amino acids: CSVAPGVSYNEQFF. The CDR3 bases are TGCAGCGTTGCTCCCGGGGTGTCCTACAATGAGCAGTTCTTC.

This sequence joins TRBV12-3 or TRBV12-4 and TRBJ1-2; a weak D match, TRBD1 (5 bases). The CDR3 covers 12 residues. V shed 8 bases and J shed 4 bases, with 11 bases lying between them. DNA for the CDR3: TGTGCCAGCTCTTCAGGGTCCTATGGCTACACCTTC. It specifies CASSSGSYGYTF.

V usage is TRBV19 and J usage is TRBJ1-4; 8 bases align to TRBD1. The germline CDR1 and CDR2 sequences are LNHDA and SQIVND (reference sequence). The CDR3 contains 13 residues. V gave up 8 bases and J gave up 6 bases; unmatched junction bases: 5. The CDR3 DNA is TGTGCCAGTTCCGGGACAGGTGATGAAAAACTGTTTTTT. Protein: CASSGTGDEKLFF.

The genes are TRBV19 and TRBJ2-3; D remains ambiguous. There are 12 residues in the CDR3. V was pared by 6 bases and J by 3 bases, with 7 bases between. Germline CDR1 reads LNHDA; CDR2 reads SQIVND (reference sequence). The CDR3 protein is CASSPYTDTQYF. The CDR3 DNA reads TGTGCCAGTAGCCCCTATACAGATACGCAGTATTTT.

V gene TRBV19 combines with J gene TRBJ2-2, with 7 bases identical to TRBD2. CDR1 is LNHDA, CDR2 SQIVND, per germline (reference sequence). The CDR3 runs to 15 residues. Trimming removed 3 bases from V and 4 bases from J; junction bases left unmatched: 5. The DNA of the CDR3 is TGTGCCAGTAGTATTGTTAGCGGGTCCACCGGGGAGCTGTTTTTT. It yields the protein CASSIVSGSTGELFF.

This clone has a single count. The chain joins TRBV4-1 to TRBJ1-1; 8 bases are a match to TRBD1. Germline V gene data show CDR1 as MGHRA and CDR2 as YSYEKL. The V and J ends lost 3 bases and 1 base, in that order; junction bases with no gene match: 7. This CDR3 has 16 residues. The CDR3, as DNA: TGCGCCAGCAGCCAGGGCAGGGGGCTTTGGAACACTGAAGCTTTCTTT. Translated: CASSQGRGLWNTEAFF.

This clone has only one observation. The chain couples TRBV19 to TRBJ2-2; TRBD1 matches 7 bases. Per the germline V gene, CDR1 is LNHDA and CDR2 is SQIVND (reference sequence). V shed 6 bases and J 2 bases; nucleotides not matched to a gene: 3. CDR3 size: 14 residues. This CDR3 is CASRGQTNTGELFF. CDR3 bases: TGTGCCAGTAGGGGACAGACAAACACCGGGGAGCTGTTTTTT.

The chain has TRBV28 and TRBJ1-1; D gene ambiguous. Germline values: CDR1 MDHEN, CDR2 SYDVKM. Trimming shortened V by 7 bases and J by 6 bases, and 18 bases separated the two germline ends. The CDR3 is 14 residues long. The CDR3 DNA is TGTGCCAGCACCCCGCGTCTGGGCGTAGCTGAAGCTTTCTTT. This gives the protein CASTPRLGVAEAFF.

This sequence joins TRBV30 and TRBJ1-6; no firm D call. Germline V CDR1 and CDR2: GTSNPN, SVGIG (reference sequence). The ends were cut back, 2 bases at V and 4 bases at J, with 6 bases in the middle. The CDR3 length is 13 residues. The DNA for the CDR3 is TGTGCCTGGAGTCCCGTGTATAATTCACCCCTCCACTTT. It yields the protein CAWSPVYNSPLHF.

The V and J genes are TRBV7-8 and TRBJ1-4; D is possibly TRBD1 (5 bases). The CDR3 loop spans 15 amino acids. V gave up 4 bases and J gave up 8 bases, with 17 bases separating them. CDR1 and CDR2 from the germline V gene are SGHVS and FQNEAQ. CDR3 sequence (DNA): TGTGCCAGCAGCTCGACCAGGGTTTCGGTGGAAAAACTGTTTTTT. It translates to CASSSTRVSVEKLFF.

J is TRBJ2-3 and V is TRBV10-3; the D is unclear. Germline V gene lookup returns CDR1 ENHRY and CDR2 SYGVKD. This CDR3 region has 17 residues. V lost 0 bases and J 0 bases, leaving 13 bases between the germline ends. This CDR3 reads CAISESGEASSTDTQYF. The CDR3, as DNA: TGTGCCATCAGTGAGTCAGGAGAGGCATCTAGCACAGATACGCAGTATTTT.

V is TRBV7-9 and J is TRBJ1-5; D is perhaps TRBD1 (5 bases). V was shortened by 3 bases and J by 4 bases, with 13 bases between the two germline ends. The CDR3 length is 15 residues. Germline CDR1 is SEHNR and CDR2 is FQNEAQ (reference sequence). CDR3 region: CASSFRQFINQPQHF. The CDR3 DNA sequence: TGTGCCAGCAGCTTTCGACAGTTTATTAATCAGCCCCAGCATTTT. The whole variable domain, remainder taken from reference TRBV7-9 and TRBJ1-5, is DTGVSQNPRHKITKRGQNVTFRCDPISEHNRLYWYRQTLGQGPEFLTYFQNEAQLEKSRLLSDRFSAERPKGSFSTLEIQRTEQGDSAMYLCASSFRQFINQPQHFGDGTRLSIL.

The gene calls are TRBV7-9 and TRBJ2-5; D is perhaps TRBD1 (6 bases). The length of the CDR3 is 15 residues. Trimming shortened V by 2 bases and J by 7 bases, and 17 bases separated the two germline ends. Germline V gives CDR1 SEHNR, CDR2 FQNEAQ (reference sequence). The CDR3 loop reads CASSLLTGSEGTQYF. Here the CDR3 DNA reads TGTGCCAGCAGCTTACTGACAGGCTCTGAGGGGACCCAGTACTTC. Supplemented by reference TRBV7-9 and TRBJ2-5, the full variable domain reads DTGVSQNPRHKITKRGQNVTFRCDPISEHNRLYWYRQTLGQGPEFLTYFQNEAQLEKSRLLSDRFSAERPKGSFSTLEIQRTEQGDSAMYLCASSLLTGSEGTQYFGPGTRLLVL.

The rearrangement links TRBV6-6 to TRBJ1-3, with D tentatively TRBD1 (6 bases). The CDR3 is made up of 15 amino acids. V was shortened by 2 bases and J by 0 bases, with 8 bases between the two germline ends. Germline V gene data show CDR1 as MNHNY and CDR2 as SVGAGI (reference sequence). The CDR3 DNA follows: TGTGCCAGCAGTTACAGGACAGCCTCTGGAAACACCATATATTTT. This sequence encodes CASSYRTASGNTIYF.

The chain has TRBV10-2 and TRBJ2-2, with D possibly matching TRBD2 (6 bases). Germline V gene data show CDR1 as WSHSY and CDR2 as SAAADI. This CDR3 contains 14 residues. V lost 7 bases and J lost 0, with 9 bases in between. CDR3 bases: TGCGCCAGCACCGGGGGACCGAACACCGGGGAGCTGTTTTTT. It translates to CASTGGPNTGELFF.

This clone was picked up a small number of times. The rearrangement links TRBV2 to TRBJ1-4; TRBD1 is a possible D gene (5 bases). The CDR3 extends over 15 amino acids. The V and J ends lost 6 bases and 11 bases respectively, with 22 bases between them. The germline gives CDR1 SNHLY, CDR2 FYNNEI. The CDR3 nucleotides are TGTGCCAGCAGACTCCGTCCCGGGGACTCCTTCAAACTGTTTTTT. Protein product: CASRLRPGDSFKLFF.

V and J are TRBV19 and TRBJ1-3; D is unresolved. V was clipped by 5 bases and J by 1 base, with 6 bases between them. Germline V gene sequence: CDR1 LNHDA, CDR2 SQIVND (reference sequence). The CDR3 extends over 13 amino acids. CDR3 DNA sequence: TGTGCCAGTAGTTTACAGTCTGGAAACACCATATATTTT. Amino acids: CASSLQSGNTIYF.

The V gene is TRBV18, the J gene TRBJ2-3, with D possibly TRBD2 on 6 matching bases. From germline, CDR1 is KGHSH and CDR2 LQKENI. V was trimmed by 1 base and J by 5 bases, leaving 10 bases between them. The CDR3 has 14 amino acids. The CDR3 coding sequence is TGTGCCAGCTCACCACTCTGGAGGGAAGATACGCAGTATTTT. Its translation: CASSPLWREDTQYF.